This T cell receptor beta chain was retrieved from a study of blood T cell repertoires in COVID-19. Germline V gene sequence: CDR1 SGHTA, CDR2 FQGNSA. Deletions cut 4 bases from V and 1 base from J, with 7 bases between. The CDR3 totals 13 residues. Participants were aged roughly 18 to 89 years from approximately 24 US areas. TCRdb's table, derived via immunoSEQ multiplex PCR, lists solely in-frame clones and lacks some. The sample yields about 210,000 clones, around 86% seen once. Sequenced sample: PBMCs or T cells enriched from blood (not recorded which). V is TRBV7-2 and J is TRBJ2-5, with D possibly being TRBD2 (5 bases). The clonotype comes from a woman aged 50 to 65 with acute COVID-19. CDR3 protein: CASSSGLQETQYF. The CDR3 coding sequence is TGTGCCAGCAGCTCCGGACTCCAAGAGACCCAGTACTTC.